The sample holds a few counts of the clone carrying this T cell receptor (beta chain). The antigen remains unidentified. One entry per CDR3 protein results from TCRdb running MiXCR on the 5' RACE reads. The data show around 510,000 distinct CDR3 sequences, over 11% seen once. The sample originates from a study of identical twins. Findings of the study overall: The presence of invariant MAIT and iNKT cells could partly confound analyses of zero-insertion sequences. Findings depended on cross-sectional statistics rather than tracking the same donors. Within beta out-of-frame sequences, the excess sharing observed between twins was weaker.

Healthy Caucasians made up all donors. Trimming left V 1 base short and J 7 bases short, with 14 bases between. CDR1 is LGHDT, CDR2 YNNKEL, per germline (reference sequence). The CDR3 runs 14 residues. The same data also contributed to another study, on yellow fever vaccine responses in identical twins.

This sequence was found in a woman aged 18-29 years in good health. Sequences were obtained from CD4+ T cells sorted from blood. The chain has TRBV3-1 and TRBJ2-7, with a weak D call TRBD2 (5 bases). This CDR3 reads CASSQGGGPVEQYF. The CDR3 DNA reads TGTGCCAGCAGCCAAGGAGGAGGCCCGGTGGAGCAGTACTTC.